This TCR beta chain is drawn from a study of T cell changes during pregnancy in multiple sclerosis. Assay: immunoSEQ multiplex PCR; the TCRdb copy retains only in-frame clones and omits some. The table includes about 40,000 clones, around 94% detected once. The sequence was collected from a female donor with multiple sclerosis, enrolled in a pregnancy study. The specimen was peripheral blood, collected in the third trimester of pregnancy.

This CDR3 is CASTRDRGSNSPLHF. The CDR3 nucleotides are TGTGCCAGCACTAGAGACAGGGGGAGCAATTCACCCCTCCACTTT. The gene calls are TRBV5-6 and TRBJ1-6; TRBD1 matches 9 bases. The germline V gene has CDR1 SGHDT and CDR2 YYEEEE. V gave up 6 bases and J gave up 7 bases; unmatched junction bases: 8. This CDR3 spans 15 amino acids.